Sequencing of this T cell receptor (beta chain) was carried out in a study of shared clonotypes between healthy human individuals. Study results and caveats: Generally, naive subsets came out with larger estimated richness than memory subsets. Generation probability values for non-shared clonotypes were lower than those for clonotypes shared by all four donors.

Each subset's genomic DNA was shared equally among a number of immunoSEQ plates. Clones were read by immunoSEQ multiplex PCR, and TCRdb kept only the in-frame ones, dropping some. The table records 2 million to 3 million clones, 80% to 95% of them present only once. The study enrolled healthy HIV-negative adults without recent acute infections or vaccinations as donors. About this clone itself: The antigen is unknown.

The germline V gene encodes CDR1 MNHEY and CDR2 SMNVEV (reference sequence). The ends were cut back, 0 bases at V and 4 bases at J, with 12 bases in the middle. The length of the CDR3 is 16 residues. The TCR was taken from a man aged 18 to 30 in good health. Some clones in this sample may be carry-over from other donors' samples. The V gene is TRBV27, the J gene TRBJ1-4, with D uncertain. Sequenced: naive CD4+ T cells from PBMCs. Subset defined: CD45RA+ positively selected. CDR3 sequence reads: CASSLSWSRVNEKLFF. The CDR3 coding sequence is TGTGCCAGCAGTTTATCATGGAGTCGGGTTAATGAAAAACTGTTTTTT.